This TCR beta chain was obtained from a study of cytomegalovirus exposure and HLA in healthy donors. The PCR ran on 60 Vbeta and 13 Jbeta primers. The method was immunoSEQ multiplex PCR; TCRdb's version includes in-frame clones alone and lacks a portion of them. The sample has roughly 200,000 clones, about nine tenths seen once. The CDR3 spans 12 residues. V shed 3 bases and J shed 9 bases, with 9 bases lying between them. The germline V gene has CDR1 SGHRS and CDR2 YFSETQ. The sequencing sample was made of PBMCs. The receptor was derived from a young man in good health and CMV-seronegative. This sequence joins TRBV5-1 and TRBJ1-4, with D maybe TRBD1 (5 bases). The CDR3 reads CASSSRGKKLFF. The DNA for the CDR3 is TGCGCCAGCAGCTCCCGGGGGAAAAAACTGTTTTTT.